These T cell receptor beta chains were read from a single sample in a study of OX40 agonist ivuxolimab in advanced cancers. Libraries were prepared by immunoSEQ multiplex PCR; TCRdb keeps only in-frame clonotypes and omits some of them. The sample has more than 60,000 clones, approximately 90% seen once. This sample comprised CD4+ or CD8+ T cells sorted from blood, obtained in a trial of the OX40 agonist ivuxolimab. These receptors all come from an adult with an advanced solid tumor such as melanoma, head and neck, liver or kidney cancer. CDR3s include the opening cysteine and the closing phenylalanine or tryptophan. D genes are given only for firm matches. Some rows have no size entry. The others give once, few or many, or a class for an expanded clone.

d_call	v_call	j_call	clone_size	cdr3_aa	cdr3_nt
TRBD2	TRBV27	TRBJ2-1	once	CASSPLTSGNNEQFF	TGTGCCAGCAGTCCTCTGACTAGCGGAAACAATGAGCAGTTCTTC
TRBD2	TRBV5-1	TRBJ2-1	.	CASSYRLAGLSYNEQFF	TGCGCCAGCAGCTACCGACTAGCGGGACTCTCCTACAATGAGCAGTTCTTC
TRBD1	TRBV19	TRBJ1-5	.	CASSTKTGANQPQHF	TGTGCCAGTAGTACCAAGACAGGGGCCAATCAGCCCCAGCATTTT
.	TRBV5-1	TRBJ2-5	.	CASRQALALGETQYF	TGCGCCAGCAGACAGGCGCTAGCGCTAGGGGAGACCCAGTACTTC
TRBD1	TRBV27	TRBJ2-4	.	CASSPAGTGITKNIQYF	TGTGCCAGCAGTCCCGCAGGGACAGGCATTACCAAAAACATTCAGTACTTC
.	TRBV21-1	TRBJ2-7	.	CASSKGRLFYEQYF	TGTGCCAGCAGCAAAGGACGCCTTTTCTACGAGCAGTACTTC
TRBD2	TRBV18	TRBJ2-5	.	CASSPSLAGHQETQYF	TGTGCCAGCTCACCGTCACTAGCGGGACACCAAGAGACCCAGTACTTC
.	TRBV5-8	TRBJ1-5	once	CASSFYGQTNQPQHF	TGTGCCAGCAGCTTTTACGGACAGACAAATCAGCCCCAGCATTTT
TRBD2	TRBV4-2	TRBJ2-1	.	CASSLSGTYNEQFF	TGTGCCAGCAGCCTCAGCGGGACCTACAATGAGCAGTTCTTC
.	TRBV5-6	TRBJ2-2	.	CASSWLRQGAGLNTGELFF	TGTGCCAGCAGCTGGCTAAGACAGGGAGCGGGGCTGAACACCGGGGAGCTGTTTTTT
.	TRBV29-1	TRBJ2-5	once	CSVINRAGKGKQETQYF	TGCAGCGTTATTAATCGGGCAGGGAAGGGCAAGCAAGAGACCCAGTACTTC
.	TRBV10-3	TRBJ1-5	few	CAISRDKYSNQPQHF	TGTGCCATCAGCCGGGACAAATATAGCAATCAGCCCCAGCATTTT
.	TRBV5-4	TRBJ2-5	.	CASSLEGVETQYF	TGTGCCAGCAGCTTAGAAGGGGTGGAGACCCAGTACTTC
TRBD2	TRBV19	TRBJ2-1	.	CASSIVTSGRSYNEQFF	TGTGCCAGTAGTATAGTCACTAGCGGGAGATCCTACAATGAGCAGTTCTTC
.	TRBV27	TRBJ2-1	once	CASSPTASSSYNEQFF	TGTGCCAGCAGTCCGACAGCTTCCAGCTCCTACAATGAGCAGTTCTTC
.	TRBV5-4	TRBJ2-2	.	CASSGVVDRELFF	TGTGCCAGCAGCGGGGTTGTTGACCGGGAGCTGTTTTTT
.	TRBV19	TRBJ2-1	.	CASRTTRYSHEQFF	TGTGCCAGTAGAACTACTAGATACTCCCATGAGCAGTTCTTC
.	TRBV7-2	TRBJ2-1	.	CASSRERDNEQFF	TGTGCCAGCAGCCGGGAGAGGGACAATGAGCAGTTCTTC
TRBD1	TRBV7-2	TRBJ2-5	.	CASSGQTDRVTETQYF	TGTGCCAGCAGCGGACAAACGGACAGGGTGACAGAGACCCAGTACTTC
TRBD2	TRBV10-3	TRBJ2-1	.	CAISGTSGRSEQFF	TGTGCCATCAGTGGGACTAGCGGGAGAAGTGAGCAGTTCTTC
.	TRBV9	TRBJ1-4	.	CASSVATNEKLFF	TGTGCCAGCAGCGTTGCAACTAATGAAAAACTGTTTTTT
.	TRBV19	TRBJ2-6	.	CASSITGAGASVLTF	TGTGCCAGTAGTATAACGGGGGCTGGGGCCAGCGTCCTGACTTTC
.	TRBV9	TRBJ2-3	.	CASSFSRDADTQYF	TGTGCCAGCAGTTTCAGCAGGGACGCAGATACGCAGTATTTT
.	TRBV9	TRBJ2-2	.	CAREAANTGELFF	TGTGCCAGAGAGGCAGCGAACACCGGGGAGCTGTTTTTT
TRBD1	TRBV5-5	TRBJ1-1	.	CASSRQGSDTNTEAFF	TGTGCCAGCAGCCGACAGGGGTCAGATACTAACACTGAAGCTTTCTTT
.	TRBV7-6	TRBJ1-1	.	CASSLGSRGNTEAFF	TGTGCCAGCAGCTTAGGGTCCAGGGGGAACACTGAAGCTTTCTTT